This is a list of T cell receptor beta chains from one sample in a study of blood T cell repertoires in COVID-19. Profiling relied on immunoSEQ multiplex PCR, and the TCRdb table lists in-frame clones only, not all of them. This table holds roughly 66,000 clones, roughly 84% found once. Sequenced material: peripheral blood. The receptors derive from a woman in her sixties or seventies with acute or convalescent COVID-19. Both conserved end residues are part of each CDR3. Fields, in order: V gene, D gene, J gene, clone size, CDR3 protein, CDR3 DNA. D genes are given only for firm matches. A clone size is listed for some rows: how often the clone was seen (once, few, many), or a class if it is expanded.

V: TRBV5-4
D: .
J: TRBJ1-2
size: once
CDR3: CASSFPLSGYTF
DNA: TGTGCCAGCAGCTTCCCCCTTTCGGGCTACACCTTC

V: TRBV7-2
D: .
J: TRBJ1-2
size: .
CDR3: CASSLGRGLLYGYTF
DNA: TGTGCCAGCAGCCTAGGGAGAGGGCTACTTTATGGCTACACCTTC

V: TRBV19
D: .
J: TRBJ1-5
size: .
CDR3: CASSFDNHQPQHF
DNA: TGTGCCAGTAGTTTCGACAATCATCAGCCCCAGCATTTT

V: TRBV6-2/TRBV6-3
D: TRBD2
J: TRBJ2-1
size: .
CDR3: CASSYTWGGISNEQFF
DNA: TGTGCCAGCAGTTACACGTGGGGGGGGATTTCTAATGAGCAGTTCTTC

V: TRBV11-3
D: TRBD1
J: TRBJ2-4
size: .
CDR3: CASSAGGNIQYF
DNA: TGTGCCAGCAGCGCAGGGGGAAACATTCAGTACTTC

V: TRBV10-3
D: .
J: TRBJ1-1
size: .
CDR3: CAISDPRGGTEAFF
DNA: TGTGCCATCAGTGATCCGCGTGGTGGCACTGAAGCTTTCTTT

V: TRBV27
D: .
J: TRBJ2-7
size: .
CDR3: CASSRRAGYEQYF
DNA: TGTGCCAGCAGTAGGAGGGCGGGCTACGAGCAGTACTTC

V: TRBV9
D: TRBD1
J: TRBJ2-3
size: .
CDR3: CASSVATGTVVSTDTQYF
DNA: TGTGCCAGCAGCGTAGCTACCGGGACAGTGGTGTCCACAGATACGCAGTATTTT

V: TRBV5-1
D: .
J: TRBJ2-7
size: .
CDR3: CASLLVGGAGEQYF
DNA: TGCGCCAGCCTACTTGTTGGAGGGGCGGGGGAGCAGTACTTC

V: TRBV5-1
D: .
J: TRBJ2-3
size: .
CDR3: CASGLGVTGDTQYF
DNA: TGCGCCAGCGGGTTGGGGGTAACAGGGGATACGCAGTATTTT

V: TRBV3-1/TRBV3-2
D: .
J: TRBJ1-5
size: .
CDR3: CASSQDGARNQPQHF
DNA: TGTGCCAGCAGCCAAGACGGTGCGCGGAATCAGCCCCAGCATTTT

V: TRBV29-1
D: .
J: TRBJ1-2
size: .
CDR3: CSVENPENYGYTF
DNA: TGCAGCGTTGAAAATCCCGAGAACTATGGCTACACCTTC

V: TRBV27
D: TRBD1
J: TRBJ1-3
size: .
CDR3: CASSPYRQGAFGNTIYF
DNA: TGTGCCAGCAGTCCCTATCGACAGGGGGCTTTTGGAAACACCATATATTTT

V: TRBV5-4
D: TRBD1
J: TRBJ1-2
size: .
CDR3: CASSLRTGVLEGYTF
DNA: TGTGCCAGCAGCCTACGGACAGGGGTTCTTGAGGGCTACACCTTC

V: TRBV24-1
D: TRBD1
J: TRBJ2-2
size: once
CDR3: CATSDLGTGSGELFF
DNA: TGTGCCACCAGTGATTTAGGGACAGGGTCCGGGGAGCTGTTTTTT